Presented here are 13 T cell receptor beta chains from one specimen sequenced in a study of regulatory T cells in long-lasting Graves disease. Specified time point: persistent/refractory GD, antithyroid drugs over 5 years with positive TRAb. Scientists built the TCR library using RNA that was extracted from PBMCs. Building of the TCR beta libraries involved iRepertoire HTBI primers and Arm-PCR of CDR3 regions. TCRdb fed the multiplex PCR reads into MiXCR, producing one record per CDR3 protein. The table has a few hundred thousand distinct CDR3 sequences, more than 20% seen once. Here the sequenced sample was peripheral blood mononuclear cells (PBMCs), taken when the disease was refractory, from a patient treated with antithyroid drugs. These receptor sequences come from a woman aged 40 to 55 with Graves disease.

This chain connects TRBV5-6 to TRBJ2-7; 14 nucleotides agree with TRBD2. CDR3 length equals 17 residues. J was trimmed by 4 bases and V by 5 bases; bases with no gene match: 11. The V gene's germline CDR1 is SGHDT and CDR2 YYEEEE. The CDR3 is CASRKGLAGVSGYEQYF. The CDR3 region has the DNA TGTGCCAGCAGAAAGGGACTAGCGGGAGTATCGGGGTACGAGCAGTACTTC.

About this clonotype itself: The junction does not match germline at one end; this may be a read error. The chain couples TRBV29-1 to TRBJ2-7; no definite D call. Germline V gene lookup returns CDR1 SQVTM and CDR2 ANQGSEA. This CDR3 comprises 12 residues. The DNA of the CDR3 is TGCAGCGCGGCCATGGTTTCCCACGAGCAGCACTTC. This encodes CSAAMVSHEQHF.

There are many counts of this clonotype. The chain employs TRBV12-3 or TRBV12-4 and TRBJ1-5; D call uncertain. The CDR3 is 12 residues long. Trimming pared 4 bases from V and 5 bases from J, leaving 6 bases between. In DNA form, the CDR3 reads TGTGCCAGCAGTTCAGAGGATCAGCCCCAGCATTTT. It encodes CASSSEDQPQHF.

This chain uses TRBV29-1 with TRBJ2-1, with D unclear. V was trimmed by 1 base and J by 0 bases, leaving 13 bases between them. Germline assignment: CDR1 SQVTM and CDR2 ANQGSEA. This CDR3 comprises 16 residues. This CDR3 is CSVEGFTRSSYNEQFF. The CDR3 DNA is TGCAGCGTTGAAGGGTTCACCAGGAGCTCCTACAATGAGCAGTTCTTC.

The chain is built from TRBV20-1 and TRBJ1-1; D not resolved. CDR1 is DFQATT, CDR2 SNEGSKA, per germline (reference sequence). V was pared by 2 bases and J by 4 bases, with 8 bases between. The CDR3 is 12 amino acids. CDR3 amino acids: CSARRWGTEAFF. In DNA, the CDR3 is TGCAGTGCTAGAAGGTGGGGCACTGAAGCTTTCTTT.

This clonotype was found many times. This chain connects TRBV28 to TRBJ2-7; D not certain. CDR3 length: 14 residues. CDR1 is MDHEN and CDR2 is SYDVKM in the germline V gene. Trimming left V 3 bases short and J 8 bases short, with 17 bases between. The CDR3 protein is CASSLIKSQNKQYF. The CDR3 DNA follows: TGTGCCAGCAGTTTGATAAAGTCACAGAACAAGCAGTACTTC. Using reference TRBV28 and TRBJ2-7 for the parts outside the CDR3, the full variable domain is DVKVTQSSRYLVKRTGEKVFLECVQDMDHENMFWYRQDPGLGLRLIYFSYDVKMKEKGDIPEGYSVSREKKERFSLILESASTNQTSMYLCASSLIKSQNKQYFGPGTRLTVT.

The chain combines TRBV20-1 with TRBJ1-3, with D perhaps matching TRBD1 (5 bases). V lost 3 bases and J 0 bases, leaving 18 bases between the germline ends. CDR3 length: 17 residues. Germline V CDR1 and CDR2: DFQATT, SNEGSKA (reference sequence). The CDR3 here is CSASSGVLLDSGNTIYF. The CDR3 DNA sequence: TGCAGTGCTAGTTCGGGGGTACTACTCGACTCTGGAAACACCATATATTTT.

Comment on this clonotype: Possible read error: a much larger clone is one base away. Here the CDR3 reads CAISLSGGTDTQYF. The CDR3 DNA is TGTGCCATCAGTCTTAGTGGTGGCACAGATACGCAGTATTTT. The V call is TRBV28, the J call TRBJ2-3; unclear D gene. The CDR3 covers 14 residues. CDR1 MDHEN and CDR2 SYDVKM come from the germline V gene.

This clonotype has more than one count but fewer than ten. This sequence joins TRBV5-5 and TRBJ1-4, with a tentative D call TRBD1 (6 bases). V was trimmed by 4 bases and J by 0 bases, leaving 13 bases between them. CDR3 length: 16 amino acids. In germline, CDR1 is SGHKS, CDR2 YYEKEE (reference sequence). CDR3: CASSVGGTTTNEKLFF. CDR3 nucleotide sequence: TGTGCCAGCAGCGTAGGGGGAACGACAACTAATGAAAAACTGTTTTTT.

The gene calls are TRBV11-1 and TRBJ2-7, with 7 nucleotides matching TRBD1. The CDR3 runs to 15 residues. J gave up 2 bases and V 3 bases, and 7 bases lay outside the gene matches. Per germline, CDR1 SGHAT and CDR2 FQDESV (reference sequence). This CDR3 is CASSLTGTAAYEQYF. CDR3 nucleotide sequence: TGTGCCAGCAGCTTGACCGGGACAGCCGCCTACGAGCAGTACTTC.

In its sample, this clonotype was seen many times. The CDR3 spells CASSPRTGPGSTYEQYF. CDR3 DNA sequence: TGTGCCAGCAGCCCTAGGACGGGACCAGGGAGCACCTACGAGCAGTACTTC. The chain carries TRBV11-2 and TRBJ2-7; D may be TRBD1 or TRBD2 (5 bases each). The V gene's germline CDR1 is SGHAT and CDR2 FQNNGV. V was cut by 5 bases and J by 2 bases, with 22 bases left in between. The CDR3 is made up of 17 amino acids.

V usage is TRBV28 and J usage is TRBJ2-2, with 7 bases that match TRBD1. Germline V gene lookup returns CDR1 MDHEN and CDR2 SYDVKM. This CDR3 contains 14 residues. The V segment lost 6 bases and the J segment 3 bases; nucleotides outside the gene matches: 4. This CDR3 reads CASRQGTDTGELFF. CDR3 coding DNA: TGTGCCAGCAGACAGGGGACGGACACCGGGGAGCTGTTTTTT.

The chain employs TRBV6-1 and TRBJ2-1, with D possibly being TRBD2 (6 bases). The length of the CDR3 is 14 residues. Trimming removed 6 bases at V and 5 bases at J, with 14 bases between. CDR1 is MNHNS, CDR2 SASEGT, per germline. Written as DNA, the CDR3 is TGTGCCAGCAGCCGGGCCGGGGGACACAATGAGCAGTTCTTC. It yields the protein CASSRAGGHNEQFF.